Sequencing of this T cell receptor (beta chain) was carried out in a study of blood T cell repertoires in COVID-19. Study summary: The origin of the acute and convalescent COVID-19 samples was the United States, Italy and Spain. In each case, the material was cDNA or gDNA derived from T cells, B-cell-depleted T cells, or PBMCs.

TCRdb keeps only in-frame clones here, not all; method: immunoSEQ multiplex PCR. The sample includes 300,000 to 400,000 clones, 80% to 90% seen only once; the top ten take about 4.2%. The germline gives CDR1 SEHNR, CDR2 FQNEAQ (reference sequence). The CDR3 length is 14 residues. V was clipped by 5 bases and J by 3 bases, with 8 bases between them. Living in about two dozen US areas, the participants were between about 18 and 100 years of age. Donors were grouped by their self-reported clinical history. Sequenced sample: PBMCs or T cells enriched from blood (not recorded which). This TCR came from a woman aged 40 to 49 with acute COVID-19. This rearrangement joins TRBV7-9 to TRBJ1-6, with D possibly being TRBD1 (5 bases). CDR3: CASSPDSYNSPLHF. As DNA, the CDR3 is TGTGCCAGCAGCCCCGACAGCTATAATTCACCCCTCCACTTT.